The 5 T cell receptor beta chains given below trace back to one sample, sequenced in a study of blood T cell repertoires in COVID-19. Libraries were prepared by immunoSEQ multiplex PCR; TCRdb keeps only in-frame clonotypes and omits some of them. Here the sample spans some 200,000 clones, 70% to 90% being singletons. The specimen was PBMCs or T cells enriched from blood (not recorded which). These receptors were collected from a man aged 40-49 years who had recovered from COVID-19.

This chain uses TRBV10-3 with TRBJ2-7; TRBD2 matches at 7 bases. This CDR3 is built from 15 residues. Germline assignment: CDR1 ENHRY and CDR2 SYGVKD. The ends lost 0 bases at V and 6 bases at J; junction bases unmatched: 8. CDR3 residues: CAISESHAGVGEQYF. The CDR3 DNA sequence: TGTGCCATCAGTGAGTCCCATGCGGGAGTCGGCGAGCAGTACTTC.

This clone was seen only a few times. The chain couples TRBV27 to TRBJ1-2; D not resolved. CDR3 length equals 13 residues. V shed 3 bases and J shed 4 bases, with 9 bases lying between them. In germline, CDR1 is MNHEY, CDR2 SMNVEV (reference sequence). CDR3 sequence reads: CASSLRLPYGYTF. In DNA form, the CDR3 reads TGTGCCAGCAGTTTGAGGCTCCCCTATGGCTACACCTTC.

This chain uses TRBV5-1 with TRBJ1-1, with D perhaps matching TRBD1 (6 bases). Trimming cost V 0 bases and J 5 bases, with 14 bases left between them. The CDR3 extends over 15 amino acids. Germline values: CDR1 SGHRS, CDR2 YFSETQ. The CDR3 is CASSLDRGGRTEAFF. CDR3 nucleotides: TGCGCCAGCAGCTTGGATCGAGGGGGTAGGACTGAAGCTTTCTTT.

The chain joins TRBV6-1 to TRBJ1-1; D not resolved. Germline values: CDR1 MNHNS, CDR2 SASEGT. The V and J ends lost 1 base and 5 bases respectively, with 11 bases between them. This CDR3 region has 14 residues. CDR3 protein: CASSEDPGRTEAFF. In DNA, the CDR3 is TGTGCCAGCAGTGAAGATCCAGGCAGGACTGAAGCTTTCTTT.

The genes are TRBV30 and TRBJ2-6; 10 bases agree with TRBD2. Trimming at V came to 7 bases and at J to 0 bases, leaving 9 bases not matched to a gene. CDR3 length: 17 amino acids. Looked up from germline, CDR1 is GTSNPN and CDR2 is SVGIG (reference sequence). CDR3 sequence: CASTRLAGISGANVLTF. CDR3 in DNA: TGTGCCTCGACCAGACTAGCGGGCATCTCTGGGGCCAACGTCCTGACTTTC.